This T cell receptor (beta chain) came from a study of cytomegalovirus exposure and HLA in healthy donors. The V gene's germline CDR1 is MDHEN and CDR2 SYDVKM. V lost 6 bases and J lost 2; bases outside the gene matches: 6. The CDR3 contains 15 residues. The primer mix had 60 Vbeta and 13 Jbeta primers. The method was immunoSEQ multiplex PCR; TCRdb's version includes in-frame clones alone and lacks a portion of them. The sample includes some 180,000 clones, about 83% of them seen just once. The rearrangement uses TRBV28 and TRBJ1-2, with 10 bases lining up with TRBD1. This clonotype was obtained from a female donor in good health and CMV-seronegative. The sequenced sample consisted of PBMCs. In DNA, the CDR3 is TGTGCCAGCAGAGTGACAGGGGGCACAAACTATGGCTACACCTTC. Translation gives CASRVTGGTNYGYTF.